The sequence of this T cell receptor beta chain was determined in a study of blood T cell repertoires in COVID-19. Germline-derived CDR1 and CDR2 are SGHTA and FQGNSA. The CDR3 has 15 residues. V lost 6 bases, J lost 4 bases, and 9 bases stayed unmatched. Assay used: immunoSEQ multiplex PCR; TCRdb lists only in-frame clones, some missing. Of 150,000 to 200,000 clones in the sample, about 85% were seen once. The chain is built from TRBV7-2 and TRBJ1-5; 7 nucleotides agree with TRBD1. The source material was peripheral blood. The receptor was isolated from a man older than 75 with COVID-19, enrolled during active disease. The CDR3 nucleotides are TGTGCCAGCAGGCCTACAGGGGTAAGAAATCAGCCCCAGCATTTT. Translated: CASRPTGVRNQPQHF.